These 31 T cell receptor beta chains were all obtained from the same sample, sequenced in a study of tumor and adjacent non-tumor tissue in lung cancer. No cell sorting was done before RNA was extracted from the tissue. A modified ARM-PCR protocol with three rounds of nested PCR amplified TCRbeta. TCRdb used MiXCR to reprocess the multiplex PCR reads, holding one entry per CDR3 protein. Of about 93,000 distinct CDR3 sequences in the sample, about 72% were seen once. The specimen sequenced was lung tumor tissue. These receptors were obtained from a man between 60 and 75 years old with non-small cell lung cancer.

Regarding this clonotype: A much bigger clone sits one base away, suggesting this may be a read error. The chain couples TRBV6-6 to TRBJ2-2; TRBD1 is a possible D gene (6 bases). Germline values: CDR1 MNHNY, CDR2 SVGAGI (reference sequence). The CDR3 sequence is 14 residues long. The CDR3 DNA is TGTGTCACCCTCAACAGGGAGTACACCGGGGAGCTGTTTTTT. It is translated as CVTLNREYTGELFF.

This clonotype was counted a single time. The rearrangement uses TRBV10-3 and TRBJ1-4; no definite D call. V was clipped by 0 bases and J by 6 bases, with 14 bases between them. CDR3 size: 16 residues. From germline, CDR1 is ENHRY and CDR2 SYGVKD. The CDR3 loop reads CAISESGMVADEKLFF. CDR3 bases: TGTGCCATCAGTGAGTCAGGAATGGTGGCAGATGAAAAACTGTTTTTT.

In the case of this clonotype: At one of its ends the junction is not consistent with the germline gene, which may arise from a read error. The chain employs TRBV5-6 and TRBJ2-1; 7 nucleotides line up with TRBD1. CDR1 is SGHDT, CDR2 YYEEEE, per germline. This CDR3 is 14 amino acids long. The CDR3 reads CASSFLTGHNDQFF. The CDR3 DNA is TGTGCCAGCAGCTTTCTGACAGGGCACAATGATCAGTTCTTC.

This chain's CDR3 is CVISLGEGGPNDEQFF. Written as DNA, the CDR3 is TGTGTCATCAGCTTAGGAGAGGGAGGGCCGAACGATGAGCAGTTCTTC. This chain uses TRBV11-2 with TRBJ2-1, with 7 positions matching TRBD2. The germline V gene has CDR1 SGHAT and CDR2 FQNNGV. There are 16 residues in the CDR3.

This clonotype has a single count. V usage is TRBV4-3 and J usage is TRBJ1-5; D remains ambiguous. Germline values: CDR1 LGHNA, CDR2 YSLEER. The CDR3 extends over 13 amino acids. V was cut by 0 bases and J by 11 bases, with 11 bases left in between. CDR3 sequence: CASSQDWDRSQHF. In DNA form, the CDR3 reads TGCGCCAGCAGCCAAGATTGGGATCGGTCCCAGCATTTT.

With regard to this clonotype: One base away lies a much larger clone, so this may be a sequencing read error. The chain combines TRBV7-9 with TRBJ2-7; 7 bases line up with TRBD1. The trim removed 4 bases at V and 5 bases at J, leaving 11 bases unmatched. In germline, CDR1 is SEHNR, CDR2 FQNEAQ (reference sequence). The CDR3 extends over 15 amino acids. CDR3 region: CASSWTGQRSDEQYF. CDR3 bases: TGTGCCAGCAGCTGGACGGGACAGCGAAGCGACGAGCAGTACTTC.

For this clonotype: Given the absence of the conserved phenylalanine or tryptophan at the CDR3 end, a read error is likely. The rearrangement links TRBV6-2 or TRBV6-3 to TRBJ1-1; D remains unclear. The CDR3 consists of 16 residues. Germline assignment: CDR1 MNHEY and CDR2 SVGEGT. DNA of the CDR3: TGTGTCAGCAGTTACGCCCCCCACACAGAGAACACTGAAGCTTTCCTT. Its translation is CVSSYAPHTENTEAFL.

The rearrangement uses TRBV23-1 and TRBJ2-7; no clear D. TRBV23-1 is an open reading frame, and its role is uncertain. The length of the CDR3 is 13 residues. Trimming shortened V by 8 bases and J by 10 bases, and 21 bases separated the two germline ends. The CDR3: CASVPGNSEGQYF. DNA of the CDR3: TGCGCCAGCGTCCCCGGAAACAGTGAAGGCCAGTACTTC.

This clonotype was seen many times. The CDR3 bases are TGCGCCAGCAGCTTGGATGGGGGTTTAAATCAGCCCCAGCATTTT. It encodes CASSLDGGLNQPQHF. This chain connects TRBV5-1 to TRBJ1-5; TRBD1 might be the D (5 bases). Trimming stripped 0 bases from V and 4 bases from J, with 11 bases between. Germline V CDR1 and CDR2: SGHRS, YFSETQ. CDR3 length equals 15 residues.

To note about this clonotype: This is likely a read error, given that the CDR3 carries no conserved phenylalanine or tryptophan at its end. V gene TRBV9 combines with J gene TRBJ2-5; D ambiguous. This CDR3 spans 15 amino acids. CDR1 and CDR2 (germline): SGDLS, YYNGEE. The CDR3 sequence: CASSVEGAPGETQYL. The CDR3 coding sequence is TGTGCCAGCAGCGTAGAGGGTGCCCCCGGAGAGACTCAGTACCTC.

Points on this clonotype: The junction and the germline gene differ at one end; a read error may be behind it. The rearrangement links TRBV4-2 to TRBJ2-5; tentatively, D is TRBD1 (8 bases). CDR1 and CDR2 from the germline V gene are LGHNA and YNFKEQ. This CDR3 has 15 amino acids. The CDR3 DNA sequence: TGCGCCAGCAGCCAACAGGGGGGGAAGCTGGAGACCCAGTACTTC. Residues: CASSQQGGKLETQYF.

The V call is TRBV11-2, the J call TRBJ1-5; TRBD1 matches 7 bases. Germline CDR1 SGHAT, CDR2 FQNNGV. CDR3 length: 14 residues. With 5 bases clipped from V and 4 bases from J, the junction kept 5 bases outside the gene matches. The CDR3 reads CASSLGQSNQPQHF. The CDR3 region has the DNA TGTGCCAGCAGCCTGGGACAGAGTAATCAGCCCCAGCATTTT. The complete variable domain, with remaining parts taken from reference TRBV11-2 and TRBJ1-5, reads EAGVAQSPRYKIIEKRQSVAFWCNPISGHATLYWYQQILGQGPKLLIQFQNNGVVDDSQLPKDRFSAERLKGVDSTLKIQPAKLEDSAVYLCASSLGQSNQPQHFGDGTRLSIL.

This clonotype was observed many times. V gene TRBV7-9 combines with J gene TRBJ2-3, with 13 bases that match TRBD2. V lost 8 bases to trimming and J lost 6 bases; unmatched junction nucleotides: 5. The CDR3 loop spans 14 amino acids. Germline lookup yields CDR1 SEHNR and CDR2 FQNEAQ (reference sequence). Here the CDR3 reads CASRGLAGADTQYF. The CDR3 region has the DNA TGTGCCAGCCGCGGACTAGCGGGAGCGGATACGCAGTATTTT.

In nucleotides, the CDR3 is TGTGCCAGTTACGGACAGGGGGCGCGTAGGGAGCTGTTTTTT. As protein: CASYGQGARRELFF. This sequence joins TRBV6-5 and TRBJ2-2, with 11 bases lining up with TRBD1. Looked up from germline, CDR1 is MNHEY and CDR2 is SVGAGI. The CDR3 sequence is 14 residues long. V shed 9 bases and J 9 bases; nucleotides not matched to a gene: 9.

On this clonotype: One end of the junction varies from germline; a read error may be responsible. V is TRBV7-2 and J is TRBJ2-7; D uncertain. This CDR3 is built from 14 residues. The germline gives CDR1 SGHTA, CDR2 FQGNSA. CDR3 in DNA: TGTGCCAGCAGCTTAGACAGAAGCTCCTACGAGCACTACTTC. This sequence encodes CASSLDRSSYEHYF.

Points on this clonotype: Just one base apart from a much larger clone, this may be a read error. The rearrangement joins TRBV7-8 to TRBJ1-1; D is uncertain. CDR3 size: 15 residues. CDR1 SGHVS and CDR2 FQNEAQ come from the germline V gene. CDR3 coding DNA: TGTGCCAGCAGCTTAGAATACGTCCCGAACGCTGAAGCTTTCTTT. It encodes CASSLEYVPNAEAFF.

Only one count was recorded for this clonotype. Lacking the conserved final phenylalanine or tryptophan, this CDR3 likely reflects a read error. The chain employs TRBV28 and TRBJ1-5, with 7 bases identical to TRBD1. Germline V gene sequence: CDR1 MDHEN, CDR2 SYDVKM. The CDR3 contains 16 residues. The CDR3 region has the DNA TGTGCCGGCAGTGTTTTCAGGGGGGGGGGCGATCAGCCCCAGCATTAT. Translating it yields CAGSVFRGGGDQPQHY.

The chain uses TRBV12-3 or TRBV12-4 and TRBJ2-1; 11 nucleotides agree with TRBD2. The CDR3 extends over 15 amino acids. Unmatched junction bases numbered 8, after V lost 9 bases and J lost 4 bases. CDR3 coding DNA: TGTGCCAGTAATATTAGCGGGAGGGCTTACAATGAGCAGTTCTTC. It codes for CASNISGRAYNEQFF.

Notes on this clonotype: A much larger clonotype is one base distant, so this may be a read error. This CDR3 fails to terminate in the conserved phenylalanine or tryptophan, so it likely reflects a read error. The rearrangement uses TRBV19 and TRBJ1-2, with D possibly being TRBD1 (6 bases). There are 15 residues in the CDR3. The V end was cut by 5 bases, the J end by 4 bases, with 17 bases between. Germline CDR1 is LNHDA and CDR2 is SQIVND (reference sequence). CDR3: CASSSDSGVGYGYTI. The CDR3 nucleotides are TGTGCCAGTAGTTCCGATTCAGGGGTTGGCTATGGCTACACCATC.

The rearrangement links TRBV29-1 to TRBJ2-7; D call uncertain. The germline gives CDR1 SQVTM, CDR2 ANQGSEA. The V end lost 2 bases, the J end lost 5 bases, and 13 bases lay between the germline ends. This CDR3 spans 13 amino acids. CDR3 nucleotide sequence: TGCAGCGTTGAACATCATAGTCTCCACGAGCAGTACTTC. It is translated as CSVEHHSLHEQYF.

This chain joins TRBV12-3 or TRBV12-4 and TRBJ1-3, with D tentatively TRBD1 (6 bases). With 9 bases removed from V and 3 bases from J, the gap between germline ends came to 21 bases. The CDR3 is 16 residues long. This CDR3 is CASSPPGARGGNTIYF. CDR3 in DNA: TGTGCCAGTTCCCCTCCGGGGGCCCGGGGTGGAAACACCATATATTTT.

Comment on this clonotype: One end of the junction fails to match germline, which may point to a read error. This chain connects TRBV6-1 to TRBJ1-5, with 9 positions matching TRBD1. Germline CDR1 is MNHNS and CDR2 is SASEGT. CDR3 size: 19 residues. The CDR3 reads CASYPPEGQGLVSIQPQHF. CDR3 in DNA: TGTGCCAGCTACCCCCCAGAAGGACAGGGGTTGGTTAGCATTCAGCCCCAGCATTTT.

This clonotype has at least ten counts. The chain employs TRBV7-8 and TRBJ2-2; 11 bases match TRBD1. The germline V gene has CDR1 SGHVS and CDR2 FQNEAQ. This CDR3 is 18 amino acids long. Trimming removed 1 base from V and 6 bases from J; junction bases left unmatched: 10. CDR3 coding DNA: TGTGCCAGCAGCTTAGAAGTCCCCGGGACAGGGGGGTCCGGGGAGCTGTTTTTT. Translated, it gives CASSLEVPGTGGSGELFF. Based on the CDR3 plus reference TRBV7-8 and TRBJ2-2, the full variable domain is GAGVSQSPRYKVAKRGQDVALRCDPISGHVSLFWYQQALGQGPEFLTYFQNEAQLDKSGLPSDRFFAERPEGSVSTLKIQRTQQEDSAVYLCASSLEVPGTGGSGELFFGEGSRLTVL.

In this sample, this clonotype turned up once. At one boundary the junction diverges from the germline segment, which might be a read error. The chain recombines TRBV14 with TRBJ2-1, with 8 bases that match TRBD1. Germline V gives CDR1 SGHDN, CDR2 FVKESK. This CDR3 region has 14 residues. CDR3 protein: CTSKGQGIWGEQFF. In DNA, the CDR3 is TGTACCAGCAAAGGACAGGGTATTTGGGGTGAGCAGTTCTTC.

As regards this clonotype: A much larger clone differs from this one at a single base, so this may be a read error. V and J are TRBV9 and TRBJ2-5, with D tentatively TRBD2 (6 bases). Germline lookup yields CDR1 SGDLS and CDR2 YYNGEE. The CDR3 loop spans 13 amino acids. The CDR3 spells CASSVEEGETHYF. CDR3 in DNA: TGTGCCAGCAGCGTAGAGGAGGGAGAGACCCATTACTTC.

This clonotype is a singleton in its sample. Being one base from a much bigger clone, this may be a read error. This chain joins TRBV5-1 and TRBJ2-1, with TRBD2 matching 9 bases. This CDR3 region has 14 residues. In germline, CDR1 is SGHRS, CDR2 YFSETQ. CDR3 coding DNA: TGCGCCAGCAGCTTGGGTAGCGGGAGTAATGAGCTGTTCTTC. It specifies CASSLGSGSNELFF.

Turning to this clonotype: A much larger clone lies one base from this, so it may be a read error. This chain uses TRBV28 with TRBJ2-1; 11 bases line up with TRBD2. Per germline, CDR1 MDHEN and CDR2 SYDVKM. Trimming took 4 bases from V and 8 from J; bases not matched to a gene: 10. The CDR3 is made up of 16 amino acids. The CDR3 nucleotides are TGTGCCAGCAGTTCGATAGCGGGAGGGCGAAACCATGAGCAGTTCTTC. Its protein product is CASSSIAGGRNHEQFF.

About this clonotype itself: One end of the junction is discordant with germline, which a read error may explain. CDR3 nucleotide sequence: TGCAGCATTGCAGGGGAGTACAACGAGCAGTTCTTC. Protein: CSIAGEYNEQFF. The genes are TRBV29-1 and TRBJ2-1, with D tentatively TRBD1 (6 bases). This CDR3 spans 12 amino acids. Germline V gives CDR1 SQVTM, CDR2 ANQGSEA.

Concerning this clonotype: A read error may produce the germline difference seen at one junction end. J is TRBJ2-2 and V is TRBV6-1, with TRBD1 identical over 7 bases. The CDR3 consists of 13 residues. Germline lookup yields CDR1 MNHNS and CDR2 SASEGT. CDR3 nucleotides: TGTGCCAGCAGGGGACAGCACACCTGGGAGCTGTTTTTT. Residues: CASRGQHTWELFF.

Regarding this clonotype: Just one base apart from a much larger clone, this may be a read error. The CDR3 sequence is CSARDQLNVQFF. For the CDR3, the DNA is TGCAGTGCACGGGACCAACTCAATGTGCAGTTCTTC. This chain connects TRBV20-1 to TRBJ2-1; the D gene could be TRBD1 or TRBD2 (5 bases each). From germline, CDR1 is DFQATT and CDR2 SNEGSKA (reference sequence). The CDR3 length is 12 residues.

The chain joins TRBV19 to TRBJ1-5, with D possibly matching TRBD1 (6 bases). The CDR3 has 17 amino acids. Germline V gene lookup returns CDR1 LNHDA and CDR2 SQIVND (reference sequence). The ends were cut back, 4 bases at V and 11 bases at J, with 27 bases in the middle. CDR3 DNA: TGTGCCAGTAGTAGGGGCGCTACGGGGGGGGCCCTTGGGGCCCAGCATTTT. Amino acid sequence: CASSRGATGGALGAQHF. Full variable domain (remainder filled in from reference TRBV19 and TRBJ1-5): DGGITQSPKYLFRKEGQNVTLSCEQNLNHDAMYWYRQDPGQGLRLIYYSQIVNDFQKGDIAEGYSVSREKKESFPLTVTSAQKNPTAFYLCASSRGATGGALGAQHFGDGTRLSIL.